These 15 T cell receptor beta chains came from one sample sequenced in a study of CD8 T cells in ankylosing spondylitis. Each CDR3 protein is one row after TCRdb ran MiXCR on the 5' RACE reads. The profile shows over 25,000 distinct CDR3 sequences, approximately 15% of them singletons. Sequencing was done on a sample of blood. These receptors all stem from a male donor with ankylosing spondylitis or in good health (not recorded which).

The gene calls are TRBV7-2 and TRBJ2-1; D gene uncertain. Between the trimmed V and J ends, which lost 2 bases and 6 bases, there was a span of 8 bases. The CDR3 is made up of 13 amino acids. Germline V gene sequence: CDR1 SGHTA, CDR2 FQGNSA. CDR3 coding DNA: TGTGCCAGCAGCTTATATAAGATCAATGAGCAGTTCTTC. Residues: CASSLYKINEQFF.

This clonotype has more than one count but fewer than ten. The chain couples TRBV20-1 to TRBJ2-3; 8 nucleotides match TRBD2. CDR1 DFQATT and CDR2 SNEGSKA come from the germline V gene (reference sequence). V was clipped by 5 bases and J by 2 bases; unmatched bases: 9. This CDR3 is built from 15 residues. This CDR3 is CSAGIGGLATDTQYF. In nucleotides, the CDR3 is TGCAGTGCTGGAATAGGCGGACTAGCCACAGATACGCAGTATTTT.

In its sample, this clonotype was seen a few times. The chain uses TRBV5-1 and TRBJ2-2; the D gene could be TRBD1 or TRBD2 (6 bases each). There are 16 residues in the CDR3. Germline loops: CDR1 SGHRS, CDR2 YFSETQ. Deletions cut 4 bases from V and 2 bases from J, with 15 bases between. The CDR3 coding sequence is TGCGCCAGCAGCCCGGGGGCTAGCCAAAACACCGGGGAGCTGTTTTTT. Encoded protein: CASSPGASQNTGELFF.

This clonotype was counted only a few times. The chain uses TRBV6-5 and TRBJ2-1, with 10 bases aligning to TRBD2. V lost 2 bases, J lost 10 bases, and 5 bases stayed unmatched. Germline V lookup: CDR1 MNHEY, CDR2 SVGAGI. This CDR3 has 14 residues. DNA for the CDR3: TGTGCCAGCAGTTACGGGCTAGCGGGAGACGAGCAGTTCTTC. It codes for CASSYGLAGDEQFF.

The chain couples TRBV7-9 to TRBJ1-4; D gene uncertain. Germline CDR1 reads SEHNR; CDR2 reads FQNEAQ (reference sequence). With 1 base removed from V and 7 bases from J, the gap between germline ends came to 13 bases. The CDR3 is made up of 15 amino acids. CDR3 sequence: CASSLGRRGSEKLFF. CDR3 bases: TGTGCCAGCAGCTTAGGACGGCGAGGCAGTGAAAAACTGTTTTTT.

This clonotype was observed a handful of times. This chain uses TRBV29-1 with TRBJ2-5; D assignment may be TRBD1 or TRBD2 (5 bases each). Germline assignment: CDR1 SQVTM and CDR2 ANQGSEA. This CDR3 is built from 11 residues. Trimming cost V 6 bases and J 6 bases, with 11 bases left between them. This chain's CDR3 is CSVAREQTQYF. DNA for the CDR3: TGCAGCGTGGCCAGGGAGCAGACCCAGTACTTC. The variable domain in full, completed from reference TRBV29-1 and TRBJ2-5, reads SAVISQKPSRDICQRGTSLTIQCQVDSQVTMMFWYRQQPGQSLTLIATANQGSEATYESGFVIDKFPISRPNLTFSTLTVSNMSPEDSSIYLCSVAREQTQYFGPGTRLLVL.

There are a few counts of this clonotype. The V and J genes are TRBV2 and TRBJ2-3; D ambiguous. The V and J ends lost 1 base and 1 base respectively, with 6 bases between them. The germline V gene has CDR1 SNHLY and CDR2 FYNNEI. The length of the CDR3 is 14 residues. CDR3 in DNA: TGTGCCAGCAGTGAAGGGAGAGGCACAGATACGCAGTATTTT. It yields the protein CASSEGRGTDTQYF.

This clonotype was seen a handful of times. The V and J genes are TRBV5-1 and TRBJ2-3, with D possibly TRBD1 on 5 matching bases. V lost 7 bases, J lost 5 bases, and 20 bases lay in between. Germline assignment: CDR1 SGHRS and CDR2 YFSETQ. The CDR3 sequence is 15 residues long. CDR3 loop: CASRSQEGVKDTQYF. CDR3 bases: TGCGCCAGCCGATCCCAGGAAGGGGTCAAAGATACGCAGTATTTT.

The chain's CDR3 is CASSTEGASYGYTF. CDR3 bases: TGCGCCAGCAGCACCGAGGGGGCGAGCTATGGCTACACCTTC. The chain carries TRBV5-1 and TRBJ1-2; 7 nucleotides agree with TRBD1. Germline CDR1 and CDR2: SGHRS and YFSETQ. The CDR3 is 14 amino acids. J gave up 4 bases and V 4 bases, and 7 bases lay outside the gene matches.

In the case of this clonotype: An end of the junction differs from the germline gene, which may be a read error. This rearrangement joins TRBV29-1 to TRBJ2-2; 7 positions match TRBD1. In germline, CDR1 is SQVTM, CDR2 ANQGSEA. The CDR3 is 14 residues long. The CDR3 nucleotides are TGCAGCGGGCTTCAGACAGGGAACATCGGGGAGCTGTTTTTT. As protein: CSGLQTGNIGELFF.

Many counts were recorded for this clonotype. The CDR3, as DNA: TGTGCCAGCAGCTTATCTCTGGGGATGAACACCGGGGAGCTGTTTTTT. Translation gives CASSLSLGMNTGELFF. V gene TRBV7-2 combines with J gene TRBJ2-2; D remains ambiguous. The CDR3 has 16 residues. CDR1 and CDR2 from the germline V gene are SGHTA and FQGNSA. The germline V and J ends were trimmed by 2 bases and 1 base, with 11 bases remaining between them.

This clonotype has more than one count but fewer than ten. The gene calls are TRBV20-1 and TRBJ2-2; TRBD2 might be the D (5 bases). Germline CDR1 and CDR2: DFQATT and SNEGSKA (reference sequence). V was shortened by 7 bases and J by 4 bases, with 10 bases between the two germline ends. This CDR3 is 12 amino acids long. CDR3 sequence (DNA): TGCAGTGTTAAGCGGACCACCGGGGAGCTGTTTTTT. It encodes CSVKRTTGELFF.

The gene calls are TRBV27 and TRBJ2-7; no firm D call. Germline CDR1 is MNHEY and CDR2 is SMNVEV (reference sequence). The CDR3 is 13 amino acids. Trimming shortened V by 3 bases and J by 0 bases, and 6 bases separated the two germline ends. This CDR3 reads CASSFLSSYEQYF. The CDR3 DNA follows: TGTGCCAGCAGTTTCCTGAGCTCCTACGAGCAGTACTTC.

V is TRBV7-2 and J is TRBJ2-2, with D possibly matching TRBD2 (6 bases). CDR1 is SGHTA and CDR2 is FQGNSA in the germline V gene. The CDR3 is 16 residues long. The V end was cut by 1 base, the J end by 0 bases, with 9 bases between. Here the CDR3 DNA reads TGTGCCAGCAGCTTAGGGACTACAACGAACACCGGGGAGCTGTTTTTT. Protein: CASSLGTTTNTGELFF. Supplemented by reference TRBV7-2 and TRBJ2-2, the full variable domain reads GAGVSQSPSNKVTEKGKDVELRCDPISGHTALYWYRQSLGQGLEFLIYFQGNSAPDKSGLPSDRFSAERTGGSVSTLTIQRTQQEDSAVYLCASSLGTTTNTGELFFGEGSRLTVL.

This chain links TRBV7-2 with TRBJ2-3; 9 bases fit TRBD2. The CDR3 is 16 amino acids. CDR1 is SGHTA, CDR2 FQGNSA, per germline. With V trimmed by 1 base and J by 0 bases, 2 bases remained unmatched. The CDR3 DNA is TGTGCCAGCAGCTTAGTGGCGGGGGGGAGCACAGATACGCAGTATTTT. This encodes CASSLVAGGSTDTQYF.